The 30 T cell receptor beta chains reported below all come from one sample, sequenced in a study of blood T cell repertoires in COVID-19. Produced via immunoSEQ multiplex PCR; TCRdb's table is partial and in-frame only. This sample yields approximately 470,000 clones, of which around 85% are seen a single time; approximately 3.4% belongs to the top ten. The sequencing input was peripheral blood. Source of these receptors: a human donor in a cohort sampled during active COVID-19.

This chain joins TRBV6-5 and TRBJ2-7; perhaps TRBD1 as D (5 bases). Germline V gives CDR1 MNHEY, CDR2 SVGAGI. The CDR3 is made up of 10 amino acids. The V end was cut by 7 bases, the J end by 6 bases, with 7 bases between. The CDR3 DNA is TGTGCCAGCAAGGGGATCGAGCAGTACTTC. Encoded protein: CASKGIEQYF.

This sequence joins TRBV3-1 (or the pseudogene TRBV3-2) and TRBJ2-3; possibly TRBD2 for D (6 bases). Trimming removed 0 bases at V and 4 bases at J, with 14 bases between. The CDR3 length is 16 residues. CDR1 and CDR2 (germline): LGHDT, YNNKEL (reference sequence). CDR3 protein: CASSQERRVPSDTQYF. The CDR3, as DNA: TGTGCCAGCAGCCAAGAGCGGAGGGTTCCCTCAGATACGCAGTATTTT.

V usage is TRBV19 and J usage is TRBJ2-2, with unresolved D. The CDR3 runs to 16 residues. V was shortened by 5 bases and J by 1 base, with 14 bases between the two germline ends. The V gene's germline CDR1 is LNHDA and CDR2 SQIVND (reference sequence). CDR3 amino acids: CASSPNSRVNTGELFF. The CDR3 DNA sequence: TGTGCCAGTAGTCCCAATTCTAGAGTGAACACCGGGGAGCTGTTTTTT.

CDR3: CASSERSTGAGGYTF. The CDR3 DNA sequence: TGTGCCAGCAGTGAACGATCGACAGGGGCCGGTGGCTACACCTTC. The chain carries TRBV25-1 and TRBJ1-2, with TRBD1 matching over 8 bases. V lost 2 bases to trimming and J lost 7 bases; unmatched junction nucleotides: 9. The CDR3 spans 15 residues. CDR1 MGHDK and CDR2 SYGVNS come from the germline V gene.

This sequence joins TRBV7-6 and TRBJ1-1, with D tentatively TRBD1 (5 bases). Trimming pared 2 bases from V and 7 bases from J, leaving 11 bases between. The CDR3 consists of 13 residues. Germline V gene data show CDR1 as SGHVS and CDR2 as FNYEAQ. CDR3 protein: CASSLNQGFEAFF. CDR3 DNA: TGTGCCAGCAGCTTAAACCAGGGTTTTGAAGCTTTCTTT.

The genes are TRBV9 and TRBJ2-5; TRBD1 is a possible D gene (5 bases). The CDR3 has 13 residues. Germline V lookup: CDR1 SGDLS, CDR2 YYNGEE. The V gene lost 0 bases and the J gene lost 7 bases, with 10 bases spanning the gap. The CDR3 protein is CASSVAIGATQYF. In nucleotides, the CDR3 is TGTGCCAGCAGCGTAGCTATAGGGGCGACCCAGTACTTC.

The chain has TRBV29-1 and TRBJ1-1; a possible D gene is TRBD1 (5 bases). This CDR3 region has 12 residues. Germline CDR1 SQVTM, CDR2 ANQGSEA. The CDR3 sequence: CGLRAKNTEAFF. The CDR3 DNA is TGCGGCCTCAGGGCCAAGAACACTGAAGCTTTCTTT.

Turning to this clone: Given a much more abundant clone one base away, this may be a read error. This chain connects TRBV6-5 to TRBJ2-7, with 11 nucleotides matching TRBD2. J gave up 2 bases and V 8 bases, and 2 bases lay outside the gene matches. Germline V CDR1 and CDR2: MNHEY, SVGAGI. The CDR3 is 13 amino acids. The CDR3, as DNA: TGTGCCAGCCAACTAGCGGGGGCCTACGAGCAGTACTTC. This translates into CASQLAGAYEQYF.

The chain couples TRBV18 to TRBJ2-7; 13 bases match TRBD2. V dropped 8 bases and J dropped 1; count of bases not matched to a gene: 8. CDR3 length equals 16 residues. CDR1 and CDR2 from the germline V gene are KGHSH and LQKENI. The CDR3 DNA follows: TGTGCCAGCGGGGGACTAGCGGGAAACCCGTCCTACGAGCAGTACTTC. Its protein product is CASGGLAGNPSYEQYF.

The rearrangement joins TRBV5-6 to TRBJ1-2, with 7 bases identical to TRBD1. Trimming took 4 bases from V and 6 from J; bases not matched to a gene: 6. The CDR3 is 13 residues long. The V gene's germline CDR1 is SGHDT and CDR2 YYEEEE. CDR3: CASSGSQGNGYTF. For the CDR3, the DNA is TGTGCCAGCAGCGGGTCACAGGGGAATGGCTACACCTTC.

This rearrangement joins TRBV11-2 to TRBJ2-3; 8 bases are shared with TRBD1. CDR1 and CDR2 from the germline V gene are SGHAT and FQNNGV. The J segment lost 2 bases and the V segment lost 5 bases, leaving 9 bases of the junction unmatched. The CDR3 length is 16 residues. CDR3 amino acids: CASSPGQGRPTDTQYF. The CDR3 DNA reads as TGTGCCAGCAGCCCCGGACAGGGCCGGCCCACAGATACGCAGTATTTT.

The chain joins TRBV19 to TRBJ1-1, with D possibly TRBD1 on 6 matching bases. The ends were cut back, 7 bases at V and 0 bases at J, with 24 bases in the middle. The length of the CDR3 is 18 residues. Germline V lookup: CDR1 LNHDA, CDR2 SQIVND (reference sequence). The CDR3 DNA is TGTGCCAGTACCCTAAACAATCTGGGGGCCAGCATGAACACTGAAGCTTTCTTT. Protein sequence: CASTLNNLGASMNTEAFF. Full variable domain (missing parts from reference TRBV19 and TRBJ1-1): DGGITQSPKYLFRKEGQNVTLSCEQNLNHDAMYWYRQDPGQGLRLIYYSQIVNDFQKGDIAEGYSVSREKKESFPLTVTSAQKNPTAFYLCASTLNNLGASMNTEAFFGQGTRLTVV.

The chain uses TRBV7-2 and TRBJ1-4, with 9 positions matching TRBD1. This CDR3 region has 14 residues. From germline, CDR1 is SGHTA and CDR2 FQGNSA. V shed 4 bases, J shed 4 bases, and the junction held 1 base outside the gene matches. The CDR3 loop reads CASSWGQGNEKLFF. DNA for the CDR3: TGTGCCAGCAGCTGGGGACAGGGTAATGAAAAACTGTTTTTT.

The chain combines TRBV28 with TRBJ1-6; D might be TRBD1 (5 bases). CDR1 and CDR2 (germline): MDHEN, SYDVKM. CDR3 length: 12 residues. The V end lost 8 bases, the J end lost 7 bases, and 9 bases lay between the germline ends. CDR3 protein: CASRQTNSPLHF. The CDR3 nucleotides are TGTGCCAGCCGACAGACAAATTCACCCCTCCACTTT.

The rearrangement uses TRBV6-4 and TRBJ2-2; no clear D. Between the trimmed V and J ends, which lost 6 bases and 1 base, there was a span of 6 bases. The CDR3 sequence is 13 residues long. Germline-derived CDR1 and CDR2 are MRHNA and SNTAGT. CDR3 amino acids: CASSTVNTGELFF. The CDR3 DNA sequence: TGTGCCAGCAGCACGGTGAACACCGGGGAGCTGTTTTTT.

The rearrangement joins TRBV11-2 to TRBJ2-1, with a tentative D call TRBD2 (6 bases). Looked up from germline, CDR1 is SGHAT and CDR2 is FQNNGV. Trimming left V 7 bases short and J 7 bases short, with 17 bases between. This CDR3 has 14 amino acids. The chain's CDR3 is CASTSAGSKNEQFF. The CDR3 DNA follows: TGTGCCAGCACCTCCGCCGGGAGTAAGAATGAGCAGTTCTTC. Based on the CDR3 plus reference TRBV11-2 and TRBJ2-1, the full variable domain is EAGVAQSPRYKIIEKRQSVAFWCNPISGHATLYWYQQILGQGPKLLIQFQNNGVVDDSQLPKDRFSAERLKGVDSTLKIQPAKLEDSAVYLCASTSAGSKNEQFFGPGTRLTVL.

This chain uses TRBV5-4 with TRBJ1-6, with TRBD1 matching over 7 bases. CDR1 and CDR2 from the germline V gene are SGHNT and YYREEE (reference sequence). V lost 0 bases to trimming and J lost 10 bases; unmatched junction nucleotides: 10. CDR3 length: 16 amino acids. CDR3 bases: TGTGCCAGCAGCTTGGGCCTCGACAGGGTAGACTCACCCCTCCACTTT. Translating it yields CASSLGLDRVDSPLHF.

The V call is TRBV29-1, the J call TRBJ2-3; 7 nucleotides line up with TRBD2. The junction had 2 bases not matched to a gene; V was cut back by 4 bases and J by 1 base. The CDR3 runs 13 residues. The germline gives CDR1 SQVTM, CDR2 ANQGSEA. The CDR3 bases are TGCAGCGTTGGAACTAGCGGCACAGATACGCAGTATTTT. It codes for CSVGTSGTDTQYF.

The V gene is TRBV27, the J gene TRBJ2-7; a possible D gene is TRBD1 (6 bases). V was shortened by 5 bases and J by 7 bases, with 21 bases between the two germline ends. Germline loops: CDR1 MNHEY, CDR2 SMNVEV (reference sequence). The CDR3 totals 15 residues. DNA of the CDR3: TGTGCCAGCAGTCCCTATCCGGCAGGTAGGGGGGAGCAGTACTTC. Its protein product is CASSPYPAGRGEQYF.

The chain has TRBV3-1 (or the pseudogene TRBV3-2) and TRBJ2-1; 7 nucleotides match TRBD2. The CDR3 runs to 15 residues. V lost 0 bases to trimming and J lost 3 bases; unmatched junction nucleotides: 2. The germline gives CDR1 LGHDT, CDR2 YNNKEL (reference sequence). The CDR3 loop is CASSQESSGYNEQFF. CDR3 sequence (DNA): TGTGCCAGCAGCCAAGAGTCTAGCGGCTACAATGAGCAGTTCTTC.

The chain's CDR3 is CASSDPGTGMYEQYF. The CDR3 DNA sequence: TGTGCCAGCAGTGACCCCGGGACAGGGATGTACGAGCAGTACTTC. The J gene is TRBJ2-7, the V gene TRBV25-1; 9 bases agree with TRBD1. With 3 bases clipped from V and 4 bases from J, the junction kept 7 bases outside the gene matches. Germline CDR1 reads MGHDK; CDR2 reads SYGVNS. CDR3 length: 15 amino acids.

This clone was counted only a few times. This sequence joins TRBV27 and TRBJ1-6; 10 bases agree with TRBD1. V was clipped by 5 bases and J by 8 bases; unmatched bases: 6. Germline CDR1 is MNHEY and CDR2 is SMNVEV (reference sequence). The CDR3 runs to 15 residues. CDR3 bases: TGTGCCAGCAGTCCGCTGGGACAGGGGTATTCACCCCTCCACTTT. This gives the protein CASSPLGQGYSPLHF.

This chain connects TRBV9 to TRBJ1-3; D is undetermined. This CDR3 is 14 amino acids long. V gave up 4 bases and J gave up 0 bases, with 8 bases separating them. Germline CDR1 and CDR2: SGDLS and YYNGEE. CDR3 residues: CASSKLVSGNTIYF. CDR3 coding DNA: TGTGCCAGCAGCAAACTGGTCTCTGGAAACACCATATATTTT.

The rearrangement uses TRBV5-5 and TRBJ2-1; 9 bases match TRBD1. V shed 4 bases and J 6 bases; nucleotides not matched to a gene: 8. CDR3 length: 15 amino acids. The germline gives CDR1 SGHKS, CDR2 YYEKEE (reference sequence). CDR3 DNA sequence: TGTGCCAGCAGCGCCGGGACAGGGTCCGTCAATGAGCAGTTCTTC. It codes for CASSAGTGSVNEQFF.

The rearrangement joins TRBV4-1 to TRBJ2-3; D perhaps matches TRBD2 (5 bases). The germline V and J ends were trimmed by 0 bases and 5 bases, with 15 bases remaining between them. CDR1 is MGHRA, CDR2 YSYEKL, per germline. This CDR3 region has 16 residues. The CDR3 DNA follows: TGCGCCAGCAGCCAAGAGGGCCCTGGGAGAGGAGATACGCAGTATTTT. Residues: CASSQEGPGRGDTQYF.

V and J are TRBV18 and TRBJ1-1, with 7 bases matching TRBD1. This CDR3 is built from 15 residues. Losses at the gene ends were 0 bases for V and 1 base for J; bases not matched to a gene: 2. CDR1 and CDR2 from the germline V gene are KGHSH and LQKENI. CDR3 nucleotides: TGTGCCAGCTCACCACCCGGACAGGCGAACACTGAAGCTTTCTTT. This translates into CASSPPGQANTEAFF.

The J gene is TRBJ1-1, the V gene TRBV5-1, with D possibly being TRBD1 (5 bases). The CDR3 has 13 residues. V lost 2 bases, J lost 1 base, and 6 bases lay in between. CDR1 is SGHRS, CDR2 YFSETQ, per germline. The CDR3 coding sequence is TGCGCCAGCAGCTTCGGGGGGAACACTGAAGCTTTCTTT. Its translation is CASSFGGNTEAFF.

The chain couples TRBV7-2 to TRBJ2-7, with D possibly matching TRBD1 (6 bases). The germline V and J ends were trimmed by 0 bases and 5 bases, with 17 bases remaining between them. CDR1 SGHTA and CDR2 FQGNSA come from the germline V gene. The CDR3 has 16 residues. This chain's CDR3 is CASSLAINLQGNEQYF. The CDR3 DNA reads as TGTGCCAGCAGCTTAGCGATTAACTTACAGGGTAACGAGCAGTACTTC.

This clone was picked up many times. The J gene is TRBJ1-2, the V gene TRBV18; 7 bases are a match to TRBD1. This CDR3 region has 16 residues. J was trimmed by 0 bases and V by 2 bases; bases with no gene match: 6. CDR1 is KGHSH, CDR2 LQKENI, per germline. CDR3 region: CASSPSGQVSNYGYTF. CDR3 coding DNA: TGTGCCAGCTCACCAAGCGGACAGGTCTCTAACTATGGCTACACCTTC.

A single count supports this clone. This rearrangement joins TRBV19 to TRBJ1-1, with D hard to call. The V gene's germline CDR1 is LNHDA and CDR2 SQIVND (reference sequence). The CDR3 runs 13 residues. The V end was cut by 4 bases, the J end by 6 bases, with 12 bases between. CDR3 coding DNA: TGTGCCAGTAGTACCCAGGAAGGCGCTGAAGCTTTCTTT. It translates to CASSTQEGAEAFF.